A single sample is the source of the 11 T cell receptor beta chains below, sequenced in a study of blood T cell repertoires in COVID-19. Profiled with immunoSEQ multiplex PCR; TCRdb holds only in-frame clones, not every one. The data hold roughly 86,000 clones, with roughly 86% observed a single time. The material sequenced was peripheral blood. The receptors originated from a man in his forties with acute or convalescent COVID-19.

The chain employs TRBV28 and TRBJ2-3; TRBD2 agrees at 10 bases. This CDR3 has 13 amino acids. From germline, CDR1 is MDHEN and CDR2 SYDVKM. The V and J ends lost 8 bases and 6 bases, in that order; junction bases with no gene match: 5. DNA of the CDR3: TGTGCCAGCGAGCGGGGGGGCCTTGATACGCAGTATTTT. Protein sequence: CASERGGLDTQYF.

This chain connects TRBV5-1 to TRBJ2-3; the D is unclear. With 3 bases removed from V and 3 bases from J, the gap between germline ends came to 17 bases. Germline CDR1 SGHRS, CDR2 YFSETQ. This CDR3 comprises 16 residues. CDR3 in DNA: TGCGCCAGCAGCTACCCCCGGGTTACAATAACAGATACGCAGTATTTT. Translating gives CASSYPRVTITDTQYF. The whole variable domain, remainder taken from reference TRBV5-1 and TRBJ2-3, is KAGVTQTPRYLIKTRGQQVTLSCSPISGHRSVSWYQQTPGQGLQFLFEYFSETQRNKGNFPGRFSGRQFSNSRSEMNVSTLELGDSALYLCASSYPRVTITDTQYFGPGTRLTVL.

The chain uses TRBV3-1 (or the pseudogene TRBV3-2) and TRBJ1-2; D ambiguous. Deletions cut 1 base from V and 4 bases from J, with 16 bases between. The CDR3 loop spans 16 amino acids. Germline lookup yields CDR1 LGHDT and CDR2 YNNKEL (reference sequence). CDR3 nucleotide sequence: TGTGCCAGCAGCCAAGGACCCCTTAAAGGGAGCTATGGCTACACCTTC. It encodes CASSQGPLKGSYGYTF.

V gene TRBV7-2 combines with J gene TRBJ2-2, with D possibly being TRBD2 (5 bases). The CDR3 contains 18 residues. The germline gives CDR1 SGHTA, CDR2 FQGNSA. V lost 4 bases and J lost 1, with 19 bases in between. Here the CDR3 DNA reads TGTGCCAGCAGCTCCAGCCGGGCCCGGGGTTGGAACACCGGGGAGCTGTTTTTT. This sequence encodes CASSSSRARGWNTGELFF.

J is TRBJ2-5 and V is TRBV25-1, with D possibly TRBD2 on 6 matching bases. The CDR3 has 14 amino acids. V lost 7 bases and J lost 1, with 13 bases in between. The germline V gene encodes CDR1 MGHDK and CDR2 SYGVNS. The CDR3 reads CASTGDWGQETQYF. CDR3 DNA: TGTGCCAGCACGGGGGATTGGGGCCAAGAGACCCAGTACTTC.

This clone was picked up one time. CDR3 bases: TGTGCCAGCAGCCTGACTAGAACCACAGATACGCAGTATTTT. Amino acids: CASSLTRTTDTQYF. The chain uses TRBV5-5 and TRBJ2-3, with D maybe TRBD2 (6 bases). Germline assignment: CDR1 SGHKS and CDR2 YYEKEE (reference sequence). The CDR3 is made up of 14 amino acids. V gave up 4 bases and J gave up 2 bases, with 11 bases separating them.

The gene calls are TRBV12-3 or TRBV12-4 and TRBJ2-1, with D maybe TRBD1 (6 bases). This CDR3 spans 11 amino acids. V was clipped by 8 bases and J by 5 bases, with 7 bases between them. CDR3 DNA sequence: TGTGCCAGCTGGGGGCACAATGAGCAGTTCTTC. As protein: CASWGHNEQFF.

The V call is TRBV7-6, the J call TRBJ2-1; D may be TRBD2 (5 bases). Per the germline V gene, CDR1 is SGHVS and CDR2 is FNYEAQ. The CDR3 covers 11 residues. V lost 5 bases and J lost 10, with 9 bases in between. CDR3 residues: CASSPGIEQFF. The CDR3 DNA is TGTGCCAGCAGCCCCGGGATAGAGCAGTTCTTC.

The chain carries TRBV3-1 (or the pseudogene TRBV3-2) and TRBJ2-5; 11 nucleotides line up with TRBD1. Trimming at V came to 2 bases and at J to 4 bases, leaving 3 bases not matched to a gene. Germline lookup yields CDR1 LGHDT and CDR2 YNNKEL (reference sequence). This CDR3 is built from 15 residues. The CDR3 DNA follows: TGTGCCAGCAGCCAAAGGACAGGGGGCCCAGAGACCCAGTACTTC. Its translation is CASSQRTGGPETQYF.

The chain recombines TRBV15 with TRBJ2-7; possible D gene TRBD1, 7 bases. The CDR3 is 14 amino acids. V was trimmed by 5 bases and J by 5 bases, leaving 16 bases between them. Germline-derived CDR1 and CDR2 are LNHNV and YYDKDF (reference sequence). The CDR3 DNA follows: TGTGCCACCAGCCCAATCAGGGGGGATGACGAGCAGTACTTC. This translates into CATSPIRGDDEQYF.

V usage is TRBV30 and J usage is TRBJ1-5; D ambiguous. V gave up 5 bases and J gave up 3 bases, with 14 bases separating them. In germline, CDR1 is GTSNPN, CDR2 SVGIG (reference sequence). The CDR3 is made up of 14 amino acids. CDR3 loop: CAWGGGGYNQPQHF. CDR3 nucleotides: TGTGCCTGGGGCGGCGGCGGATACAATCAGCCCCAGCATTTT.